This entry lists 12 T cell receptor beta chains sequenced from one sample in a study of cytomegalovirus exposure and HLA in healthy donors. In the PCR, 60 Vbeta and 13 Jbeta primers were used. The data were produced by immunoSEQ multiplex PCR, yet TCRdb's version contains in-frame clones alone and is incomplete. Of more than 85,000 clones in the sample, roughly three quarters were seen once. The sample was PBMCs. These receptors all come from a man aged 40-49 years in good health and CMV-seronegative.

The rearrangement uses TRBV4-1 and TRBJ2-7; D not resolved. CDR3 length: 14 residues. Germline V gene sequence: CDR1 MGHRA, CDR2 YSYEKL. Trimming left V 1 base short and J 3 bases short, with 10 bases between. The CDR3 reads CASSQGEQIYEQYF. The DNA of the CDR3 is TGCGCCAGCAGCCAAGGAGAGCAAATCTACGAGCAGTACTTC.

This clone was detected once. The V call is TRBV28, the J call TRBJ2-7, with 8 positions matching TRBD1. Losses at the gene ends were 6 bases for V and 3 bases for J; bases not matched to a gene: 10. Per germline, CDR1 MDHEN and CDR2 SYDVKM. This CDR3 has 15 residues. The CDR3 DNA reads as TGTGCCAGCAGCCCCCAGGCAGGGGGCCTCTACGAGCAGTACTTC. Amino acids: CASSPQAGGLYEQYF.

This chain links TRBV5-6 with TRBJ1-5; D gene unclear. CDR1 SGHDT and CDR2 YYEEEE come from the germline V gene. The V end was cut by 0 bases, the J end by 2 bases, with 15 bases between. CDR3 size: 17 residues. DNA of the CDR3: TGTGCCAGCAGCTTGGGGCAGTCCCTTCGGGGCAATCAGCCCCAGCATTTT. This codes for CASSLGQSLRGNQPQHF.

This CDR3 is CASRNAGSGNTIYF. Here the CDR3 DNA reads TGTGCCAGCAGGAACGCGGGTTCTGGAAACACCATATATTTT. The rearrangement joins TRBV6-1 to TRBJ1-3; D is ambiguous. CDR3 length: 14 residues. Deletions cut 6 bases from V and 1 base from J, with 10 bases between. The germline V gene has CDR1 MNHNS and CDR2 SASEGT.

The V and J genes are TRBV6-5 and TRBJ2-1; a weak D match, TRBD1 (6 bases). This CDR3 is built from 12 residues. Trimming pared 2 bases from V and 12 bases from J, leaving 11 bases between. The germline V gene encodes CDR1 MNHEY and CDR2 SVGAGI. The CDR3 loop reads CASSYGGGRQFF. In DNA, the CDR3 is TGTGCCAGCAGTTACGGGGGCGGGCGGCAGTTCTTC.

The chain combines TRBV7-9 with TRBJ1-2, with D possibly matching TRBD1 (6 bases). This CDR3 contains 15 residues. Trimming left V 3 bases short and J 8 bases short, with 19 bases between. The germline CDR1 and CDR2 sequences are SEHNR and FQNEAQ (reference sequence). The CDR3 DNA reads as TGTGCCAGCAGCTTCACGGACAGTCCTGGCGGGGGCTACACCTTC. Protein product: CASSFTDSPGGGYTF.

This rearrangement joins TRBV6-1 to TRBJ1-2, with 7 bases lining up with TRBD1. V shed 0 bases and J 8 bases; nucleotides not matched to a gene: 6. The length of the CDR3 is 14 residues. Germline-derived CDR1 and CDR2 are MNHNS and SASEGT. CDR3 sequence (DNA): TGTGCCAGCAGTGAAGCATGGGACAGACACGGCTACACCTTC. As protein: CASSEAWDRHGYTF.

This CDR3 reads CASSQQALAGDTDTQYF. As DNA, the CDR3 is TGCGCCAGCAGCCAACAAGCCCTAGCGGGGGACACAGATACGCAGTATTTT. The chain employs TRBV4-1 and TRBJ2-3; TRBD2 matches 10 bases. V shed 2 bases and J 2 bases; nucleotides not matched to a gene: 7. Germline V lookup: CDR1 MGHRA, CDR2 YSYEKL. This CDR3 has 17 amino acids.

CDR3 in DNA: TGTGCCAGCAGTGGCGGGGAGCGGGGGGGCGGTGGGTTCAAAGAGACCCAGTACTTC. Translated: CASSGGERGGGGFKETQYF. J is TRBJ2-5 and V is TRBV2; 10 nucleotides align to TRBD2. The trim removed 4 bases at V and 3 bases at J, leaving 17 bases unmatched. CDR3 length equals 19 residues. Per germline, CDR1 SNHLY and CDR2 FYNNEI.

The rearrangement uses TRBV4-2 and TRBJ1-3; D gene uncertain. Germline V gene lookup returns CDR1 LGHNA and CDR2 YNFKEQ. There are 12 residues in the CDR3. V gave up 4 bases and J gave up 2 bases, with 3 bases separating them. The CDR3 reads CASSLTGNTIYF. CDR3 in DNA: TGTGCCAGCAGCCTAACTGGAAACACCATATATTTT.

This sequence joins TRBV5-1 and TRBJ1-2; 7 bases line up with TRBD1. V gave up 0 bases and J gave up 8 bases; unmatched junction bases: 10. Germline V gene sequence: CDR1 SGHRS, CDR2 YFSETQ. CDR3 length equals 15 residues. CDR3 protein: CASSLGLGQSSGYTF. The CDR3 bases are TGCGCCAGCAGCTTGGGTTTGGGACAGTCCTCAGGCTACACCTTC.

Worth noting for this clone: Other DNA sequences in this specimen translate into the identical CDR3. The chain joins TRBV15 to TRBJ2-2, with 7 bases matching TRBD1. V was clipped by 5 bases and J by 0 bases; unmatched bases: 3. The length of the CDR3 is 15 residues. Germline V CDR1 and CDR2: LNHNV, YYDKDF (reference sequence). CDR3 nucleotide sequence: TGTGCCACCAGCGGACAGGCAACGAACACCGGGGAGCTGTTTTTT. It is translated as CATSGQATNTGELFF.